These 27 T cell receptor beta chains share one sample of origin, sequenced in a study of spatial heterogeneity in lung cancer (dated by TCRdb to about 2019). Per the publication, the time point label means: sample taken at primary tumor resection. For TCR sequencing, whole RNA was extracted from tumor and nontumor lung tissue, or from cryopreserved PBMC samples, and no cell sorting was done. Library method: 5' RACE. The sequencer was a NextSeq 500. The public reads were reanalyzed by TCRdb: fastp trimming at Q25, MiXCR alignment, in-frame beta chains only. Rows matching on CDR3 protein sequence are summarized as one entry with the most common DNA and genes. The sample table lists about 22,000 distinct CDR3 sequences, 4.6% of them with a count of one. The top ten clones comprise about 7.2% of the sample. Sequencing used PBMCs, obtained at surgery. All receptors derive from a male donor with early-stage non-small cell lung cancer.

This clonotype was detected ten times or more. The V and J genes are TRBV6-1 and TRBJ1-5; 8 bases agree with TRBD1. Germline CDR1 MNHNS, CDR2 SASEGT. V lost 4 bases, J lost 5 bases, and 4 bases stayed unmatched. The CDR3 covers 14 residues. CDR3 amino acids: CASSATGADQPQHF. In DNA form, the CDR3 reads TGTGCCAGCAGTGCGACAGGGGCCGATCAGCCCCAGCATTTT.

This clonotype appeared many times. This chain connects TRBV28 to TRBJ1-5, with D perhaps TRBD1 (5 bases). The CDR3 extends over 16 amino acids. V shed 3 bases and J shed 0 bases, with 12 bases lying between them. The germline gives CDR1 MDHEN, CDR2 SYDVKM. The CDR3 DNA reads TGTGCCAGCAGTTTGACAGTGGCAAATAGCAATCAGCCCCAGCATTTT. It specifies CASSLTVANSNQPQHF.

This clonotype was counted ten times or more. CDR3 in amino acids: CSVRDGNQPQHF. The CDR3 DNA follows: TGCAGCGTTCGTGACGGCAATCAGCCCCAGCATTTT. The rearrangement joins TRBV29-1 to TRBJ1-5; no reliable D call. Per the germline V gene, CDR1 is SQVTM and CDR2 is ANQGSEA. V lost 5 bases, J lost 2 bases, and 7 bases lay in between. This CDR3 has 12 amino acids. The full variable domain, in which reference TRBV29-1 and TRBJ1-5 provide the parts outside the CDR3, is SAVISQKPSRDICQRGTSLTIQCQVDSQVTMMFWYRQQPGQSLTLIATANQGSEATYESGFVIDKFPISRPNLTFSTLTVSNMSPEDSSIYLCSVRDGNQPQHFGDGTRLSIL.

This clonotype occurred many times. The V and J genes are TRBV2 and TRBJ1-4; 8 bases agree with TRBD1. With V trimmed by 7 bases and J by 6 bases, 10 bases remained unmatched. Germline CDR1 and CDR2: SNHLY and FYNNEI. The CDR3 totals 15 residues. The CDR3 loop is CASKTGTGGDEKLFF. The CDR3 bases are TGTGCCAGCAAAACCGGGACAGGAGGCGATGAAAAACTGTTTTTT.

This clonotype was counted a few times. V is TRBV12-3 or TRBV12-4 and J is TRBJ1-6, with TRBD1 matching over 7 bases. Germline trimming cut 4 bases from V and 7 bases from J; bases unmatched to any gene: 7. The CDR3 contains 15 residues. The CDR3 region is CASSSRGIVNSPLHF. The CDR3 region has the DNA TGTGCCAGCAGTTCCAGGGGGATAGTAAATTCACCCCTCCACTTT.

There are many counts of this clonotype. The rearrangement links TRBV29-1 to TRBJ1-1; no definite D call. Germline V gene data show CDR1 as SQVTM and CDR2 as ANQGSEA. V lost 3 bases, J lost 5 bases, and 7 bases lay in between. This CDR3 contains 11 residues. CDR3 DNA sequence: TGCAGCGTTGATGGGGATACTGAAGCTTTCTTT. It yields the protein CSVDGDTEAFF.

A remark on this clonotype: This sequence may be a read error, since a much larger clone differs from it by one base. This chain connects TRBV2 to TRBJ2-1; 14 nucleotides agree with TRBD2. The CDR3 consists of 18 residues. Germline trimming cut 10 bases from V and 0 bases from J; bases unmatched to any gene: 11. The germline CDR1 and CDR2 sequences are SNHLY and FYNNEI. CDR3 protein: CANSRGLAGAYSYNEQFF. In DNA, the CDR3 is TGTGCCAACAGCCGGGGACTAGCGGGAGCCTACTCCTACAATGAGCAGTTCTTC.

This clonotype occurred many times. The genes are TRBV27 and TRBJ1-1, with D uncertain. The CDR3 is made up of 12 amino acids. From germline, CDR1 is MNHEY and CDR2 SMNVEV (reference sequence). The V and J ends lost 8 bases and 0 bases respectively, with 7 bases between them. In DNA, the CDR3 is TGTGCCAGCGGCAGGTTGAACACTGAAGCTTTCTTT. This translates into CASGRLNTEAFF.

This clonotype occurred many times. The V and J genes are TRBV12-3 or TRBV12-4 and TRBJ1-1; D unresolved. V shed 6 bases and J shed 7 bases, with 9 bases lying between them. The CDR3 runs 11 residues. As DNA, the CDR3 is TGTGCCAGCAGCAAAAAGTATGAAGCTTTCTTT. As protein: CASSKKYEAFF.

V gene TRBV5-1 combines with J gene TRBJ2-4; D might be TRBD1 (6 bases). The germline V gene encodes CDR1 SGHRS and CDR2 YFSETQ. CDR3 length: 13 residues. V gave up 2 bases and J gave up 6 bases, with 9 bases separating them. CDR3 in amino acids: CASSLQGRNIQYF. The CDR3 coding sequence is TGCGCCAGCAGCTTACAGGGAAGAAACATTCAGTACTTC.

This clonotype was seen a handful of times. J is TRBJ1-2 and V is TRBV11-2; D may be TRBD1 (6 bases). Between the trimmed V and J ends, which lost 4 bases and 6 bases, there was a span of 9 bases. The CDR3 has 12 residues. The germline CDR1 and CDR2 sequences are SGHAT and FQNNGV. The chain's CDR3 is CASSSQGDGYTF. The CDR3 DNA is TGTGCCAGCAGCTCACAGGGTGATGGCTACACCTTC. Looking up the rest from reference TRBV11-2 and TRBJ1-2 gives the full variable domain: EAGVAQSPRYKIIEKRQSVAFWCNPISGHATLYWYQQILGQGPKLLIQFQNNGVVDDSQLPKDRFSAERLKGVDSTLKIQPAKLEDSAVYLCASSSQGDGYTFGSGTRLTVV.

This clonotype came up many times. The rearrangement uses TRBV29-1 and TRBJ2-3, with D perhaps TRBD2 (5 bases). CDR3 length: 15 residues. V was shortened by 8 bases and J by 3 bases, with 21 bases between the two germline ends. Germline V gene sequence: CDR1 SQVTM, CDR2 ANQGSEA. This CDR3 reads CSPGIQFYETDTQYF. Written as DNA, the CDR3 is TGCAGCCCCGGGATCCAGTTTTACGAGACAGATACGCAGTATTTT.

The rearrangement joins TRBV11-2 to TRBJ2-1; a weak D match, TRBD1 (6 bases). The germline gives CDR1 SGHAT, CDR2 FQNNGV. V was pared by 5 bases and J by 5 bases, with 25 bases between. The CDR3 has 18 amino acids. This CDR3 is CASSPPGGLVGGHNEQFF. CDR3 DNA: TGTGCCAGCAGCCCCCCGGGTGGGCTAGTTGGGGGCCACAATGAGCAGTTCTTC.

There are many counts of this clonotype. The chain couples TRBV29-1 to TRBJ1-1, with D maybe TRBD1 (6 bases). The CDR3 has 12 amino acids. Germline V gene data show CDR1 as SQVTM and CDR2 as ANQGSEA. Trimming took 0 bases from V and 10 from J, leaving 12 bases between them. As DNA, the CDR3 is TGCAGCGTTGAAGATATTAAGACAGGAGCTTTCTTT. This gives the protein CSVEDIKTGAFF.

This clonotype was counted many times. J is TRBJ2-2 and V is TRBV18; TRBD1 matches at 8 bases. Germline CDR1 reads KGHSH; CDR2 reads LQKENI. The V segment lost 1 base and the J segment 6 bases; nucleotides outside the gene matches: 7. The CDR3 is 16 residues long. DNA of the CDR3: TGTGCCAGCTCACCACTCGGGACAGGCCTCTCCGGGGAGCTGTTTTTT. Translating it yields CASSPLGTGLSGELFF. Based on the CDR3 plus reference TRBV18 and TRBJ2-2, the full variable domain is NAGVMQNPRHLVRRRGQEARLRCSPMKGHSHVYWYRQLPEEGLKFMVYLQKENIIDESGMPKERFSAEFPKEGPSILRIQQVVRGDSAAYFCASSPLGTGLSGELFFGEGSRLTVL.

Ten or more counts support this clonotype. J is TRBJ1-5 and V is TRBV27; no firm D call. The ends were cut back, 4 bases at V and 7 bases at J, with 11 bases in the middle. CDR3 size: 13 residues. Germline V CDR1 and CDR2: MNHEY, SMNVEV (reference sequence). This CDR3 reads CASSSLYGQPQHF. The CDR3 nucleotides read TGTGCCAGCAGTTCCTTATACGGGCAGCCCCAGCATTTT.

The rearrangement uses TRBV11-3 and TRBJ2-2; D not resolved. Germline V CDR1 and CDR2: SGHNT, YENEEA. V was shortened by 3 bases and J by 0 bases, with 8 bases between the two germline ends. This CDR3 is built from 15 residues. DNA of the CDR3: TGTGCCAGCAGCTTCACAGCTACGAACACCGGGGAGCTGTTTTTT. Translating it yields CASSFTATNTGELFF.

By proportion, this clonotype is medium-sized. The rearrangement uses TRBV7-9 and TRBJ2-1; D not resolved. The length of the CDR3 is 14 residues. V was shortened by 8 bases and J by 0 bases, with 11 bases between the two germline ends. CDR1 is SEHNR and CDR2 is FQNEAQ in the germline V gene (reference sequence). The CDR3 nucleotides read TGTGCCAGCCCGACTCCCAGCTCCTACAATGAGCAGTTCTTC. Its protein is CASPTPSSYNEQFF.

This clonotype was detected ten times or more. The genes are TRBV5-1 and TRBJ2-1; TRBD1 matches at 8 bases. CDR3 length: 16 amino acids. Per germline, CDR1 SGHRS and CDR2 YFSETQ. The junction had 8 bases not matched to a gene; V was cut back by 0 bases and J by 6 bases. The DNA of the CDR3 is TGCGCCAGCAGCTTGGCCCAAACAGGGGGAGGCAATGAGCAGTTCTTC. Its translation: CASSLAQTGGGNEQFF.

This clonotype was picked up many times. The genes are TRBV10-3 and TRBJ2-3; 8 bases match TRBD2. Germline V gene sequence: CDR1 ENHRY, CDR2 SYGVKD. This CDR3 has 16 residues. V lost 2 bases and J lost 3; bases outside the gene matches: 7. The DNA of the CDR3 is TGTGCCATCAGTGAGACAGCGGGAGTTAGTACAGATACGCAGTATTTT. Amino acids: CAISETAGVSTDTQYF.

In its sample, this clonotype was seen many times. The chain joins TRBV4-2 to TRBJ1-1; 9 nucleotides align to TRBD1. This CDR3 is 15 amino acids long. Germline V lookup: CDR1 LGHNA, CDR2 YNFKEQ. V lost 4 bases, J lost 3 bases, and 6 bases stayed unmatched. The CDR3 bases are TGTGCCAGCAGCCGAGAGACAGGGGGGGACACTGAAGCTTTCTTT. This sequence encodes CASSRETGGDTEAFF.

There are many counts of this clonotype. This chain connects TRBV9 to TRBJ2-2; perhaps TRBD1 as D (5 bases). Germline values: CDR1 SGDLS, CDR2 YYNGEE. The CDR3 has 13 residues. V gave up 6 bases and J gave up 1 base, with 7 bases separating them. CDR3 sequence (DNA): TGTGCCAGCAAAGACAGGAACACCGGGGAGCTGTTTTTT. Its translation: CASKDRNTGELFF.

This clonotype was observed a handful of times. The V call is TRBV20-1, the J call TRBJ2-1, with a possible D match to TRBD1 (6 bases). The CDR3 is 17 residues long. From germline, CDR1 is DFQATT and CDR2 SNEGSKA (reference sequence). Trimming stripped 6 bases from V and 1 base from J, with 22 bases between. CDR3 DNA sequence: TGCAGTGCCCTCCGGGACATCACCCTACGGTCCTACAATGAGCAGTTCTTC. Amino acids: CSALRDITLRSYNEQFF.

This clonotype was seen at least ten times. This sequence joins TRBV5-6 and TRBJ2-4; D is undetermined. The CDR3 is 11 amino acids. Trimming took 5 bases from V and 8 from J, leaving 8 bases between them. Germline loops: CDR1 SGHDT, CDR2 YYEEEE. For the CDR3, the DNA is TGTGCCAGCAGTCTCAACGACATTCAGTACTTC. Translation gives CASSLNDIQYF.

This clonotype was counted many times. The genes are TRBV29-1 and TRBJ1-1; no definite D call. V was shortened by 4 bases and J by 5 bases, with 11 bases between the two germline ends. Per the germline V gene, CDR1 is SQVTM and CDR2 is ANQGSEA. This CDR3 is built from 12 residues. The CDR3 here is CSVGVVGTEAFF. For the CDR3, the DNA is TGCAGCGTTGGGGTCGTGGGGACTGAAGCTTTCTTT.

At least ten counts were recorded for this clonotype. The chain recombines TRBV20-1 with TRBJ2-4; possibly TRBD2 for D (5 bases). V was trimmed by 4 bases and J by 3 bases, leaving 16 bases between them. This CDR3 is 15 amino acids long. From germline, CDR1 is DFQATT and CDR2 SNEGSKA (reference sequence). CDR3 protein: CSAKGGWVGKNIQYF. The CDR3 DNA reads as TGCAGTGCTAAAGGAGGATGGGTGGGCAAAAACATTCAGTACTTC.

This clonotype was observed at least ten times. The CDR3 sequence is CASSFGTPQANTEAFF. DNA of the CDR3: TGTGCCAGCAGTTTCGGGACTCCCCAGGCGAACACTGAAGCTTTCTTT. The chain employs TRBV12-3 or TRBV12-4 and TRBJ1-1, with D tentatively TRBD1 (5 bases). The CDR3 length is 16 residues. V was cut by 3 bases and J by 1 base, with 15 bases left in between.